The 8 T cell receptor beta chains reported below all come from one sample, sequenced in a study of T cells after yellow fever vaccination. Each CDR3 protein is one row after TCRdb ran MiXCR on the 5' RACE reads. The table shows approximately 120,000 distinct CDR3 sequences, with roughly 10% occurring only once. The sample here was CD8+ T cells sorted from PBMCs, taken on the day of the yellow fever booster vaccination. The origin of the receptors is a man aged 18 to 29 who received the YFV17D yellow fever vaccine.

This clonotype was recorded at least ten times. The CDR3 loop reads CASSLEVETQYF. The CDR3, as DNA: TGTGCCAGCAGCTTAGAGGTAGAGACCCAGTACTTC. The chain employs TRBV7-9 and TRBJ2-5; no firm D call. Trimming pared 1 base from V and 4 bases from J, leaving 4 bases between. This CDR3 is 12 amino acids long. Per germline, CDR1 SEHNR and CDR2 FQNEAQ (reference sequence).

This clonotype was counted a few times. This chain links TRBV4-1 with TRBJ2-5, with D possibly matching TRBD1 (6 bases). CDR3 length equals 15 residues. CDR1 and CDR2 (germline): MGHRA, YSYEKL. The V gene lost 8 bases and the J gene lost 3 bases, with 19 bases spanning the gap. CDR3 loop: CASSLLIQGEETQYF. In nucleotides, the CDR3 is TGCGCCAGCTCCTTACTAATACAGGGAGAAGAGACCCAGTACTTC.

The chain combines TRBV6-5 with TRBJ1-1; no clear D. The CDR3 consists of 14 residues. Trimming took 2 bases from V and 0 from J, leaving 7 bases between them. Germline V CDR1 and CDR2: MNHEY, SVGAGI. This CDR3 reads CASSYRRLNTEAFF. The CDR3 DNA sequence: TGTGCCAGCAGTTACCGCAGGCTGAACACTGAAGCTTTCTTT.

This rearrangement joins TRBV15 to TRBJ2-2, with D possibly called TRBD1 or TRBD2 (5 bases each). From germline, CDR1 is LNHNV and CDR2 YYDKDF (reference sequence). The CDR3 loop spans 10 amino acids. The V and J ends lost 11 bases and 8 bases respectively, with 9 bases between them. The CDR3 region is CAGWGGELFF. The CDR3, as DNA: TGTGCCGGTTGGGGGGGGGAGCTGTTTTTT.

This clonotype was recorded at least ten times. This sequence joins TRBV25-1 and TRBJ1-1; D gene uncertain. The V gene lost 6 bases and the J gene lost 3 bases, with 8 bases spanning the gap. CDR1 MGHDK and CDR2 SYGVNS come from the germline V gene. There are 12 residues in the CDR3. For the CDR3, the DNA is TGTGCCAGCAGGTGGGGATACACTGAAGCTTTCTTT. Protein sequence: CASRWGYTEAFF.

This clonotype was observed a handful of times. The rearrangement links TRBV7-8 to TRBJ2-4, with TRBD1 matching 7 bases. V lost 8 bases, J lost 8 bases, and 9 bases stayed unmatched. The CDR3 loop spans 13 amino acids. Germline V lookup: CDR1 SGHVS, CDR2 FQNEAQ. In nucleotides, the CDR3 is TGTGCCAGCGCACAGGGGAGCCTTTACATTCAGTACTTC. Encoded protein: CASAQGSLYIQYF.

CDR3 sequence (DNA): TGCGCCAGCAGCCAAGATACAGGGCGGAACACTGAAGCTTTCTTT. This translates into CASSQDTGRNTEAFF. The chain uses TRBV4-1 and TRBJ1-1; D possibly corresponds to TRBD1 (6 bases). This CDR3 is 15 amino acids long. Germline V CDR1 and CDR2: MGHRA, YSYEKL. V was clipped by 0 bases and J by 1 base, with 9 bases between them.

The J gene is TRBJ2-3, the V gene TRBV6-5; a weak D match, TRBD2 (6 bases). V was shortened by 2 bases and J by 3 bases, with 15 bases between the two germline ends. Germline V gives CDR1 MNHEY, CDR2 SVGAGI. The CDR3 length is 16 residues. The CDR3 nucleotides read TGTGCCAGCAGTTACCTCCAAAGAGGAGGGACAGATACGCAGTATTTT. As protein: CASSYLQRGGTDTQYF.